This T cell receptor (beta chain) stems from a study of cytomegalovirus exposure and HLA in healthy donors. The CDR3 is 16 residues long. CDR1 is KGHSH and CDR2 is LQKENI in the germline V gene. Losses at the gene ends were 1 base for V and 7 bases for J; bases not matched to a gene: 7. This clone was counted only a few times. PCR involved 60 Vbeta and 13 Jbeta primers. Clones were read by immunoSEQ multiplex PCR, and TCRdb kept only the in-frame ones, dropping some. The data show approximately 170,000 clones, less than 75% seen once. The chain has TRBV18 and TRBJ1-4, with 9 positions matching TRBD1. Sequencing was done on a sample of PBMCs. The clonotype originates from a girl under 18 in good health and CMV-seronegative. CDR3 bases: TGTGCCAGCTCACCACGGCCGGGACAGGGCATTGAAAAACTGTTTTTT. The encoded protein is CASSPRPGQGIEKLFF.